A selection of T cell receptor beta chains follows, all from one sample in a study of tumor-infiltrating lymphocytes in primary liver carcinoma. TCRdb reprocessed the multiplex PCR reads with MiXCR, giving one entry per CDR3 protein. The sample holds 200,000 or so distinct CDR3 sequences, approximately 64% seen once. Source material: peripheral blood. These receptors originate from a woman aged 55-70 years with primary liver carcinoma and hepatitis B virus infection. Both conserved end residues are part of each CDR3. D genes are given only for firm matches. The size of a clone is reported for some rows only, either as once, few or many, or as a class for expanded clones.

j_call d_call v_call clone_size cdr3_aa cdr3_nt
TRBJ2-7 . TRBV6-1 few CASSERGPYEQYF TGTGCCAGCAGTGAACGTGGCCCCTACGAGCAGTACTTC
TRBJ2-5 . TRBV11-2 . CASSLVFDFPQETQYF TGTGCCAGCAGCTTAGTCTTCGATTTTCCTCAAGAGACCCAGTACTTC
TRBJ1-2 TRBD1 TRBV30 few CAWDRGANYGYTF TGTGCCTGGGACAGGGGAGCAAACTATGGCTACACCTTC
TRBJ1-1 . TRBV11-1 . CASGGMSTEPFF TGTGCCAGCGGGGGAATGAGCACTGAACCTTTCTTT
TRBJ2-7 TRBD2 TRBV11-2 . CASSFSQTGGPYSYKQYF TGTGCCAGCAGCTTTAGCCAAACGGGAGGGCCTTACTCCTACAAGCAGTACTTC
TRBJ1-4 TRBD1 TRBV5-6 few CASSGGTAINEKLFF TGTGCCAGCAGCGGCGGGACAGCAATAAATGAAAAACTGTTTTTT
TRBJ2-2 TRBD1 TRBV29-1 . CSVVGGIGELFF TGTAGCGTGGTAGGGGGCATCGGGGAGCTGTTTTTT
TRBJ2-7 TRBD1 TRBV11-2 . CTSSLGEGAYEQYF TGTACCAGCAGTTTAGGAGAGGGGGCATACGAGCAGTACTTC
TRBJ1-1 . TRBV7-8 . CASTIILGTEAFF TGTGCCAGCACCATCATCTTGGGGACTGAAGCTTTCTTT
TRBJ1-4 . TRBV11-2 . CASSLMGQSELLF TGTGCCAGCAGCTTAATGGGCCAGTCGGAATTGCTTTTT
TRBJ2-1 TRBD1 TRBV29-1 . CSAPRGRNEQFF TGCAGCGCACCAAGGGGGCGCAATGAGCAGTTCTTC